The rows below give T cell receptor beta chains drawn from one sample of a study of blood T cell repertoires in COVID-19. Sequenced by immunoSEQ multiplex PCR; TCRdb stores in-frame clones only, minus some. The sample has more than 85,000 clones; roughly 90% are singletons. Sequenced material: peripheral blood. The receptor source for this set is a human donor with COVID-19, enrolled during active disease. The donor label of this sample is uncertain. CDR3s include the opening cysteine and the closing phenylalanine or tryptophan. The D gene is left open where the match is weak. The size field is filled for only some rows; it gives once, few, many or a size class.

V	size	D	J	DNA	CDR3
TRBV19	-	TRBD1	TRBJ2-3	TGTGCCAGTAGTGCCCGAGACAGGGGGGGAACAGATACGCAGTATTTT	CASSARDRGGTDTQYF
TRBV4-1	-	TRBD2	TRBJ2-1	TGCGCCAGCAGCCAAGTTGTAGGGGGGACTAGCCGGTACAATGAGCAGTTCTTC	CASSQVVGGTSRYNEQFF
TRBV29-1	once	TRBD1	TRBJ1-1	TGCAGCGTTGAAGGAGGGGGCTTGAACACTGAAGCTTTCTTT	CSVEGGGLNTEAFF
TRBV27	-	-	TRBJ2-1	TGTGCCAGCAGTTGGCAGGGCTCCTACAATGAGCAGTTCTTC	CASSWQGSYNEQFF
TRBV6-5	once	TRBD2	TRBJ2-5	TGTGCCAGCAGGCTGGGACTAGGGGGAGAGACCCAGTACTTC	CASRLGLGGETQYF
TRBV6-5	-	-	TRBJ2-3	TGTGCCAGCAACGCTTGGGGGGCAGATACGCAGTATTTT	CASNAWGADTQYF
TRBV2	many	-	TRBJ1-2	TGTGCCAGCAGTGATAACTACATCAACTATGGCTACACCTTC	CASSDNYINYGYTF
TRBV7-9	-	-	TRBJ1-1	TGTGCCAGCAGCTTCGGGGACACCGAAGCTTTCTTT	CASSFGDTEAFF
TRBV6-1	few	TRBD2	TRBJ2-5	TGTGCCAGCAGTGCGGGACTAGCGGGAGGATCTCAAGAGACCCAGTACTTC	CASSAGLAGGSQETQYF
TRBV28	-	-	TRBJ2-2	TGTGCCAGCAGTCGCCGGGATGGACGGGACACCGGGGAGCTGTTTTTT	CASSRRDGRDTGELFF
TRBV24-1	-	TRBD1	TRBJ1-2	TGTGCCACCAGCGGCACAGGGGGCGATGCGGGCTACACCTTC	CATSGTGGDAGYTF
TRBV19	-	TRBD2	TRBJ2-2	TGTGCCAGTAGTACATGGACTAGCGGCGCCGGGGAGCTGTTTTTT	CASSTWTSGAGELFF
TRBV10-3	-	-	TRBJ1-1	TGTGCCACCACGACATTTATGAACACTGAAGCTTTCTTT	CATTTFMNTEAFF
TRBV6-1	few	TRBD1	TRBJ2-7	TGTGCCAGCAGTGATTGGAACAGGGGTTACGAGCAGTACTTC	CASSDWNRGYEQYF
TRBV2	-	-	TRBJ2-7	TGTGCCAGCAGCGGGTCCTCGATATCCTACGAGCAGTACTTC	CASSGSSISYEQYF
TRBV6-5	-	TRBD1	TRBJ2-5	TGTGCCAGCAGCCTAGGACAGGGGGCGGGAGAGACCCAGTACTTC	CASSLGQGAGETQYF
TRBV27	few	-	TRBJ2-3	TGTGCCAGCAGTCTCTGGGGGGAGAGGACAGATACGCAGTATTTT	CASSLWGERTDTQYF